The 7 T cell receptor beta chains reported below all come from one sample, sequenced in a study of blood T cell repertoires in COVID-19. TCRdb keeps only in-frame clones here, not all; method: immunoSEQ multiplex PCR. The repertoire holds about 310,000 clones, with about 90% as singletons. Material: peripheral blood. The receptors shown here come from a woman between 40 and 50 years old with COVID-19, enrolled during active disease.

This clone appeared a few times. V usage is TRBV6-4 and J usage is TRBJ2-5; perhaps TRBD2 as D (7 bases). CDR3 length: 15 residues. Germline CDR1 reads MRHNA; CDR2 reads SNTAGT. The ends were cut back, 6 bases at V and 4 bases at J, with 18 bases in the middle. CDR3 sequence: CASSPGTAGAETQYF. Written as DNA, the CDR3 is TGTGCCAGCAGCCCAGGGACTGCGGGGGCAGAGACCCAGTACTTC.

The V and J genes are TRBV30 and TRBJ1-1, with no clear D. Germline assignment: CDR1 GTSNPN and CDR2 SVGIG (reference sequence). CDR3 length: 12 residues. Trimming took off 0 bases at V and 4 bases at J, with 6 bases between the two ends. CDR3 region: CAWSVAPTEAFF. Written as DNA, the CDR3 is TGTGCCTGGAGTGTGGCCCCCACTGAAGCTTTCTTT.

V gene TRBV11-2 combines with J gene TRBJ2-5; TRBD2 matches at 7 bases. Germline V gene lookup returns CDR1 SGHAT and CDR2 FQNNGV. The CDR3 sequence is 15 residues long. V lost 1 base to trimming and J lost 9 bases; unmatched junction nucleotides: 11. The CDR3 nucleotides are TGTGCCAGCAGCTTAGCCCGGGGGGATGGTCGTTCCCAGTACTTC. Protein product: CASSLARGDGRSQYF.

The chain combines TRBV28 with TRBJ1-5; 7 bases align to TRBD1. Per the germline V gene, CDR1 is MDHEN and CDR2 is SYDVKM. V dropped 5 bases and J dropped 6; count of bases not matched to a gene: 10. The CDR3 runs 15 residues. This CDR3 reads CASSPADRDSQPQHF. The CDR3, as DNA: TGTGCCAGCAGTCCCGCAGACAGGGACAGTCAGCCCCAGCATTTT.

The chain carries TRBV29-1 and TRBJ1-4; D might be TRBD1 (5 bases). Trimming shortened V by 5 bases and J by 7 bases, and 11 bases separated the two germline ends. CDR3 length: 12 residues. The germline V gene encodes CDR1 SQVTM and CDR2 ANQGSEA. CDR3 region: CSVRREGEKLFF. CDR3 bases: TGCAGCGTTCGCAGGGAAGGTGAAAAACTGTTTTTT. Based on the CDR3 plus reference TRBV29-1 and TRBJ1-4, the full variable domain is SAVISQKPSRDICQRGTSLTIQCQVDSQVTMMFWYRQQPGQSLTLIATANQGSEATYESGFVIDKFPISRPNLTFSTLTVSNMSPEDSSIYLCSVRREGEKLFFGSGTQLSVL.

This chain uses TRBV10-3 with TRBJ2-7; 7 bases map to TRBD2. V gave up 0 bases and J gave up 1 base; unmatched junction bases: 3. Germline V gene lookup returns CDR1 ENHRY and CDR2 SYGVKD. The CDR3 covers 15 residues. The CDR3 DNA reads as TGTGCCATCAGTGAGTCGGCTAGCGGATCCTACGAGCAGTACTTC. It codes for CAISESASGSYEQYF.

The chain joins TRBV7-9 to TRBJ1-1; TRBD1 agrees at 7 bases. The CDR3 extends over 15 amino acids. CDR1 and CDR2 from the germline V gene are SEHNR and FQNEAQ (reference sequence). V was pared by 6 bases and J by 9 bases, with 16 bases of the junction left unmatched. CDR3: CASRPMTGLDMQAFF. CDR3 in DNA: TGTGCCAGCAGACCTATGACAGGGTTGGATATGCAAGCTTTCTTT.